This T cell receptor beta chain was captured by sequencing in a study of Ad26.COV2.S vaccination and SARS-CoV-2 variants (dated by TCRdb to the early 2020s). In the study overall: Donors in the vaccine arm were drawn from COV1001, a multicentre, randomized, double-blind, placebo-controlled phase I-IIa trial testing Ad26.COV2.S in healthy adults. Dosing of Ad26.COV2.S was intramuscular, at either 5x10^10 or 1x10^11 viral particles, delivered as one shot or as two shots spaced 56 days apart. Sequencing of the TCRbeta repertoire served to evaluate the specificity and breadth of SARS-CoV-2-reactive T cell receptors following Ad26.COV2.S vaccination. A total of around 32 samples were included in the TCR-sequenced set, comprising some 20 Ad26.COV2.S vaccine recipients, 5 placebo recipients and 8 SARS-CoV-2 convalescent individuals. Trial participants were randomized into five groups of five: low-dose or high-dose Ad26.COV2.S given once or twice, or placebo on both occasions. Throughout the experiments and outcome assessment, investigators stayed blinded to trial group allocation. What the study reported, not specific to this receptor: The authors noted that the TCR breadth and depth analyses may have underestimated total T cell responses. Non-spike TCR breadth was comparable between vaccine and placebo recipients, consistent with the vaccine containing only spike. After vaccination, spike-specific CD8+ and CD4+ T cell responses were reported to show substantial breadth. The study was not powered for comparison of responses between vaccine doses or regimens. Ad26.COV2.S recipients had higher spike-specific TCR breadth than placebo recipients (P = 0.0014).

The immunoSEQ Assay was the method used to sequence TCRbeta CDR3 regions. After extraction, genomic DNA underwent amplification by bias-controlled multiplex PCR, followed by high-throughput sequencing. On the authors' methods: To quantify the absolute abundance of every unique TCRbeta CDR3 region, sequences were collapsed and filtered. T cell fraction was estimated by normalization of TCRbeta template counts to usable DNA, with usable DNA being measured through amplification of reference genes present in all nucleated cells. Repertoire TCRs were annotated as SARS-CoV-2-specific when V gene, CDR3 amino acid sequence and J gene were exactly matched to a known reactive TCR set. MIRA supplied the reference SARS-CoV-2 TCR set, which was filtered for enrichment in COVID-19-positive ImmuneCODE repertoires so that public or cross-reactive TCRs were removed. Using the MIRA antigens, annotated TCRs were further analysed by specific ORF or by position within an ORF. Depth was the summed frequency of annotated unique rearrangements, while breadth was defined as annotated unique rearrangements over total unique productive rearrangements. Two-sided Wilcoxon rank-sum tests were used to compare TCR breadth between groups. Here the immuneACCESS table is served through TCRdb, limited to in-frame sequences with V and J called. Missing clones are a known gap in these copies; in checked studies unresolved V genes cover under half, and the rest lacks a known reason. The DNA gave D and trimming, while V, J and clone size come from that table. The sample profile shows fewer than 900,000 clones; around 90% of them were found once. Approximately 1.5% of the sample rests with the top ten.

Trimming removed 0 bases from V and 3 bases from J; the gene matches leave 5 bases unexplained. The CDR3 contains 15 residues, cysteine and phenylalanine counted. The only DNA kept is the CDR3, 45 bases in frame from the first base. CDR1 and CDR2, looked up from the germline V gene, are SGDLS and YYNGEE. As for this clone: Its antigen is still unknown. Within one base of it there is no much larger clone, and no base qualities were kept.

The label giving this sample's treatment or condition can be read as: some 20 received Ad26.COV2.S at low or high dose, single or two shots; about 5 received placebo; per-sample allocation not given. For vaccine and placebo recipients, the sequenced repertoires came from samples collected on day 63 after the first injection. Between 29 July and 7 August 2020, Cohort 1b enrolled about 27 adults aged 18-55 years at one site in Boston, USA. Ad26.COV2.S was a replication-incompetent adenovirus type 26 vector expressing a prefusion-stabilized SARS-CoV-2 spike protein from the original Wuhan strain. This chain joins TRBV9 to TRBJ2-7, with 8 bases matching TRBD1. The TCR originated in a person between 18 and 65 years old who received the Ad26.COV2.S COVID-19 vaccine or a placebo. The specimen comprised peripheral blood, sampled in a trial of Ad26.COV2.S vaccine versus placebo. The sequenced DNA is TGTGCCAGCAGCGTAGGGGGAACAGGGGGCTACGAGCAGTACTTC. It specifies CASSVGGTGGYEQYF.